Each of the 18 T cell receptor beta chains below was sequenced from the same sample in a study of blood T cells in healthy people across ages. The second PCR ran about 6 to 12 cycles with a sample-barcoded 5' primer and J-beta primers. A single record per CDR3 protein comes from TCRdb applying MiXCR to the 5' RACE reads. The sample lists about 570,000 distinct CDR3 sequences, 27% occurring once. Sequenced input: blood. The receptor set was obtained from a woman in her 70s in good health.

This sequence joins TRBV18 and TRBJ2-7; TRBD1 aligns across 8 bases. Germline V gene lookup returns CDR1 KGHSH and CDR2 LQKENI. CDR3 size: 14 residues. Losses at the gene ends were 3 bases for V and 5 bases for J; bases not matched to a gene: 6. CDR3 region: CASSPGGTGHEQYF. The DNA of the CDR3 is TGTGCCAGCTCACCCGGTGGGACAGGACACGAGCAGTACTTC.

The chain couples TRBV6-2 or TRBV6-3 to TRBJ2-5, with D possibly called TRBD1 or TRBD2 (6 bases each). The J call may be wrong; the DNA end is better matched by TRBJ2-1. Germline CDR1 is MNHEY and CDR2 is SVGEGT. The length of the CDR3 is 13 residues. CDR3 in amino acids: CASSYQGRNEQFF. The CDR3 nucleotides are TGTGCCAGCAGTTACCAGGGGAGGAATGAGCAGTTCTTC.

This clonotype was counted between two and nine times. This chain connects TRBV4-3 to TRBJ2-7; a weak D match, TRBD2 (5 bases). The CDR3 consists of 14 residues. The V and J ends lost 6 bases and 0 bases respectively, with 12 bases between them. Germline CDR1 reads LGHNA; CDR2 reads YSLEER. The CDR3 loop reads CASSPEGYSYEQYF. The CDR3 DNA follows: TGCGCCAGCAGTCCCGAGGGTTACTCCTACGAGCAGTACTTC.

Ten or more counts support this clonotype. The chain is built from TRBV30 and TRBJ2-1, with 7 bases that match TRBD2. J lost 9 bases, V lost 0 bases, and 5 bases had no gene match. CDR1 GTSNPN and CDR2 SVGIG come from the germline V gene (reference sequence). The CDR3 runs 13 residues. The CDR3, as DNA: TGTGCCTGGAGTGTTGGGACTACTGGTGAGCAGTTCTTC. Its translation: CAWSVGTTGEQFF.

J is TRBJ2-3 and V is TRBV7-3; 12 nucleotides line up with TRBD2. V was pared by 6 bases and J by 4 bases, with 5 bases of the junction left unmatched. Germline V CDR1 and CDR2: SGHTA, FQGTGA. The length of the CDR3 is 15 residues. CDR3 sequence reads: CASSPLAGGPDTQYF. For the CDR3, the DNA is TGTGCCAGCAGTCCACTAGCGGGGGGCCCAGATACGCAGTATTTT.

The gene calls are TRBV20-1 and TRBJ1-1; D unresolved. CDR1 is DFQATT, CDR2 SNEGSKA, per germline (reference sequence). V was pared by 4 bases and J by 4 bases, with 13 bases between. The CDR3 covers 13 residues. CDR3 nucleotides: TGCAGTGCTACTACGACACGGGGCACTGAAGCTTTCTTT. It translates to CSATTTRGTEAFF.

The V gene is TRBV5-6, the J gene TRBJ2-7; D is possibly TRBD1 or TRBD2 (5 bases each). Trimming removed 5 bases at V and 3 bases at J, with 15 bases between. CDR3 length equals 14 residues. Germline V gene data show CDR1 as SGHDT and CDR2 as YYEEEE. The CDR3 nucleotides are TGTGCCAGCAGACCCAACCGGGACCACTACGAGCAGTACTTC. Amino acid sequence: CASRPNRDHYEQYF.

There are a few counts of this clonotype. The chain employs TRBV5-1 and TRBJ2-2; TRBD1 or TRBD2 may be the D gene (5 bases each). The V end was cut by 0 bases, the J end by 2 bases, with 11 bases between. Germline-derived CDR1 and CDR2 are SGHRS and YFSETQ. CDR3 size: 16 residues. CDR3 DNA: TGCGCCAGCAGCTTGGGGCAGGGAGAAAACACCGGGGAGCTGTTTTTT. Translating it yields CASSLGQGENTGELFF.

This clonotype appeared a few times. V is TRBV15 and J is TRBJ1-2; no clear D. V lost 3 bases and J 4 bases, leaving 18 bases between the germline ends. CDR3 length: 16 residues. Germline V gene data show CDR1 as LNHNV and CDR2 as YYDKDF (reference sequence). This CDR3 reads CATSRSRQGSPYGYTF. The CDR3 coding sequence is TGTGCCACCAGCAGGAGTCGGCAAGGGTCCCCCTATGGCTACACCTTC.

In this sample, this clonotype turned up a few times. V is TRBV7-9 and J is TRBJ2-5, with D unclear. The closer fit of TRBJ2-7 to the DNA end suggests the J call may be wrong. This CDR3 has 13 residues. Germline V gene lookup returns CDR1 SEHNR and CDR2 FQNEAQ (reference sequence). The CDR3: CASSFSQNFEQYF. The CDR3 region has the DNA TGTGCCAGCAGCTTCTCTCAGAACTTCGAGCAGTACTTC.

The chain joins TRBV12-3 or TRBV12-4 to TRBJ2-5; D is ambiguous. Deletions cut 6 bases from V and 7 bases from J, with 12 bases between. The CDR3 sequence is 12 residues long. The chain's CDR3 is CASSSPARTQYF. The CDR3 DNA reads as TGTGCCAGCAGCTCCCCGGCCCGGACCCAGTACTTC.

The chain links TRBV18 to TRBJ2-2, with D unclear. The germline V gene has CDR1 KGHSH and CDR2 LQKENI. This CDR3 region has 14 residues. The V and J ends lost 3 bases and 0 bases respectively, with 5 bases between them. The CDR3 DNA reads TGTGCCAGCTCACCTAGCACGAACACCGGGGAGCTGTTTTTT. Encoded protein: CASSPSTNTGELFF.

The CDR3 spells CASSLARPSGERETQYF. The CDR3, as DNA: TGTGCCAGCAGCTTAGCGCGGCCTAGCGGTGAAAGAGAGACCCAGTACTTC. The chain employs TRBV7-2 and TRBJ2-5; 7 positions agree with TRBD2. Trimming at V came to 0 bases and at J to 4 bases, leaving 11 bases not matched to a gene. This CDR3 is 17 amino acids long. Germline CDR1 and CDR2: SGHTA and FQGNSA.

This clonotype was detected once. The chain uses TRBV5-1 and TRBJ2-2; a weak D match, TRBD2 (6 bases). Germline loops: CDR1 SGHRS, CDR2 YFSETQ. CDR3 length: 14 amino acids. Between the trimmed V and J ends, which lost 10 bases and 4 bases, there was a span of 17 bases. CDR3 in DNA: TGCGCCTCGGAGGAGGGGTTGAGCACCGGGGAGCTGTTTTTT. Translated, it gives CASEEGLSTGELFF. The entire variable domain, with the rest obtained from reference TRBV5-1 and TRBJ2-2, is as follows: KAGVTQTPRYLIKTRGQQVTLSCSPISGHRSVSWYQQTPGQGLQFLFEYFSETQRNKGNFPGRFSGRQFSNSRSEMNVSTLELGDSALYLCASEEGLSTGELFFGEGSRLTVL.

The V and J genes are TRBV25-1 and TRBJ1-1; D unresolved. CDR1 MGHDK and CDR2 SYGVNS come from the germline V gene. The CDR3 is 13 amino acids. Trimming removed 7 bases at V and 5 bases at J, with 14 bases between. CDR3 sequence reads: CASTPLGRTEAFF. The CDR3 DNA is TGTGCCAGCACACCGCTGGGGAGGACTGAAGCTTTCTTT.

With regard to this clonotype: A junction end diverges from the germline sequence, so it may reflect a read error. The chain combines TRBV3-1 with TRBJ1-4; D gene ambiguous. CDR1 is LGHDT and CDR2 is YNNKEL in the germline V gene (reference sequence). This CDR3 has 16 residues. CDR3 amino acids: CASSQAYGSGAEKLSF. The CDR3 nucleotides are TGTGCCAGCAGCCAAGCTTATGGGTCAGGTGCTGAAAAACTGTCTTTT.

The CDR3 here is CASSRRGFTEAFF. CDR3 nucleotides: TGTGCCAGCAGCCGACGTGGGTTCACTGAAGCTTTCTTT. The chain is built from TRBV12-3 or TRBV12-4 and TRBJ1-1, with D unresolved. The CDR3 is made up of 13 amino acids. The V gene lost 6 bases and the J gene lost 4 bases, with 12 bases spanning the gap.

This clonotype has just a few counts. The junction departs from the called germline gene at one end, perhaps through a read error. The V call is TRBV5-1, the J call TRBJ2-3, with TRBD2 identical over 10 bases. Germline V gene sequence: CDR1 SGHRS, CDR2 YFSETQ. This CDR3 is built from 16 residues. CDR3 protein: CVSSLDLAGGTDTQYF. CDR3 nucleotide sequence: TGCGTCAGCAGCTTGGATCTAGCGGGGGGCACAGATACGCAGTATTTT.